The sequence of this T cell receptor (beta chain) was determined in a study of response to subunit inactivated influenza vaccine. Overall study findings and caveats: Seasonal influenza vaccination, on each occasion, was suggested by the authors to recruit few new T cells.

For this clonotype: Antigen: not known.

Trimming stripped 6 bases from V and 0 bases from J, with 12 bases between. Germline CDR1 reads MNHEY; CDR2 reads SVGEGT. The CDR3 totals 15 residues. TCRdb re-called the RT-PCR reads through MiXCR, storing one row per CDR3 protein. The sample lists fewer than 600,000 distinct CDR3 sequences; approximately 7.8% were seen once. The sample in question was PBMCs from blood, obtained 23 to 25 months after vaccination. The source is a man aged 50-75 years who received an inactivated influenza vaccine. The chain recombines TRBV6-2 or TRBV6-3 with TRBJ2-1; D is ambiguous. The CDR3 loop reads CASSPVKSSYNEQFF. In DNA form, the CDR3 reads TGTGCCAGCAGCCCCGTCAAAAGCTCCTACAATGAGCAGTTCTTC.